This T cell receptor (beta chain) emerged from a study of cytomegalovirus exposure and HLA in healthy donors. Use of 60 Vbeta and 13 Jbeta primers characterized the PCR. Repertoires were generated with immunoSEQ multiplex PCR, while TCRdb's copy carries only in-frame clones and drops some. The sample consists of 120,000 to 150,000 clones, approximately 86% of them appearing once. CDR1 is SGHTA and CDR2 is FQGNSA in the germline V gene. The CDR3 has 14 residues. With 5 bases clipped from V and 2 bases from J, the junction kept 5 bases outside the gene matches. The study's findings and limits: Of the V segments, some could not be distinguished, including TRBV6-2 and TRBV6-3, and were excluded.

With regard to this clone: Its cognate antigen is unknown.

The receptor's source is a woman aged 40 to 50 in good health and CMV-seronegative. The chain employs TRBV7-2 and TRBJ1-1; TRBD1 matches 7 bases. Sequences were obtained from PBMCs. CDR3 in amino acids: CASSPGTVNTEAFF. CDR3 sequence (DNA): TGTGCCAGCAGCCCCGGGACAGTTAACACTGAAGCTTTCTTT. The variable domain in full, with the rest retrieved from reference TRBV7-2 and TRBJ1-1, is GAGVSQSPSNKVTEKGKDVELRCDPISGHTALYWYRQSLGQGLEFLIYFQGNSAPDKSGLPSDRFSAERTGGSVSTLTIQRTQQEDSAVYLCASSPGTVNTEAFFGQGTRLTVV.